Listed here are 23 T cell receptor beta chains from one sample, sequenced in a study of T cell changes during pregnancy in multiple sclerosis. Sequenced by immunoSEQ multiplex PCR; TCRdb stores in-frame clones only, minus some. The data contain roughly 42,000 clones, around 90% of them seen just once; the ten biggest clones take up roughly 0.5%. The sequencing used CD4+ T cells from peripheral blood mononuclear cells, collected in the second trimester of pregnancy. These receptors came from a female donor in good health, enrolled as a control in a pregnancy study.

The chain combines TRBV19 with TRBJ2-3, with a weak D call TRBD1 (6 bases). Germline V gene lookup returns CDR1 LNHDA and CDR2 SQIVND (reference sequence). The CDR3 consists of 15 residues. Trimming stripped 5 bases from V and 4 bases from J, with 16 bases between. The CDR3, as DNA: TGTGCCAGTAGTGCAGACAACAGGGCGGCAGATACGCAGTATTTT. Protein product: CASSADNRAADTQYF. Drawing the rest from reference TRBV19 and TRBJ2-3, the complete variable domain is DGGITQSPKYLFRKEGQNVTLSCEQNLNHDAMYWYRQDPGQGLRLIYYSQIVNDFQKGDIAEGYSVSREKKESFPLTVTSAQKNPTAFYLCASSADNRAADTQYFGPGTRLTVL.

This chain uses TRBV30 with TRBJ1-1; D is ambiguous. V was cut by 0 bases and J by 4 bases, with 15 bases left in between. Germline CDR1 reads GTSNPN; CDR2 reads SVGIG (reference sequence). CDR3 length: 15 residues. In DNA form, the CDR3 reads TGTGCCTGGAGTGTATGGGCAGGCGGGCCCACTGAAGCTTTCTTT. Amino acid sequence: CAWSVWAGGPTEAFF.

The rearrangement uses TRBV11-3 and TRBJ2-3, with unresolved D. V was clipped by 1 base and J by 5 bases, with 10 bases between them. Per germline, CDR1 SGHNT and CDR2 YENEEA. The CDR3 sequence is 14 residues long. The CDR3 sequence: CASSLGGIGDTQYF. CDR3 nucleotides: TGTGCCAGCAGCTTAGGAGGCATTGGAGATACGCAGTATTTT.

The CDR3 reads CASSPGNVGGELFF. Here the CDR3 DNA reads TGTGCCAGCAGCCCCGGGAACGTAGGGGGGGAGCTGTTTTTT. The chain combines TRBV11-2 with TRBJ2-2, with a tentative D call TRBD2 (5 bases). CDR1 SGHAT and CDR2 FQNNGV come from the germline V gene. There are 14 residues in the CDR3. The V gene lost 5 bases and the J gene lost 8 bases, with 15 bases spanning the gap.

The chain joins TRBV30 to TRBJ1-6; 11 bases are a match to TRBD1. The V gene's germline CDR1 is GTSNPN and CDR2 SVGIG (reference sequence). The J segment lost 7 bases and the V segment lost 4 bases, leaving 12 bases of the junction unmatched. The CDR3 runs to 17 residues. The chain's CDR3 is CAWTGQGGNRKNSPLHF. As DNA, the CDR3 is TGTGCCTGGACGGGACAGGGGGGAAATCGGAAAAATTCACCCCTCCACTTT.

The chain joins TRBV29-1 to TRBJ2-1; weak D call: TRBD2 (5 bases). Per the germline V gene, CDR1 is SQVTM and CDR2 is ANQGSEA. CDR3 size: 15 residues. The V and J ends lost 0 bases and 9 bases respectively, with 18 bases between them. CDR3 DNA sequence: TGCAGCGTTGAAGATGGGAGCTTGGACTTGGGTGAGCAGTTCTTC. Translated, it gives CSVEDGSLDLGEQFF.

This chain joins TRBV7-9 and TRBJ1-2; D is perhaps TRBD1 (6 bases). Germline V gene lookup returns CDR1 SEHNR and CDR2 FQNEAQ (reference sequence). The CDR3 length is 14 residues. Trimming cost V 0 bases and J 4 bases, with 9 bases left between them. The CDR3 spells CASSLAVTGYGYTF. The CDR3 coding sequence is TGTGCCAGCAGCTTAGCGGTGACAGGCTATGGCTACACCTTC. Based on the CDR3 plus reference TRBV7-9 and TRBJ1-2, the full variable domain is DTGVSQNPRHKITKRGQNVTFRCDPISEHNRLYWYRQTLGQGPEFLTYFQNEAQLEKSRLLSDRFSAERPKGSFSTLEIQRTEQGDSAMYLCASSLAVTGYGYTFGSGTRLTVV.

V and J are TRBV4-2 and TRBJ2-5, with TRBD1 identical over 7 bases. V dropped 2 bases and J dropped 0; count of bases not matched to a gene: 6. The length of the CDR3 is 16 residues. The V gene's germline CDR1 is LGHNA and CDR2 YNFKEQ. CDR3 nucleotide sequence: TGTGCCAGCAGCCAAATTGGGACAGCCGACCAAGAGACCCAGTACTTC. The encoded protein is CASSQIGTADQETQYF.

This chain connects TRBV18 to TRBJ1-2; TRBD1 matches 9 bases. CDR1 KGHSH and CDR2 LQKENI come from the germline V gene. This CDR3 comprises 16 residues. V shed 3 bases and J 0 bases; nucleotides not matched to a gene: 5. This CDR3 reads CASSPWTGEANYGYTF. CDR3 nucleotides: TGTGCCAGCTCACCCTGGACAGGGGAGGCTAACTATGGCTACACCTTC.

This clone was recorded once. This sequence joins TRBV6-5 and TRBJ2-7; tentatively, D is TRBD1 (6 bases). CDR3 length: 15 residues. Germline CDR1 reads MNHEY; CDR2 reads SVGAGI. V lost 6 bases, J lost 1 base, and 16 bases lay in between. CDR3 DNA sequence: TGTGCCAGCAGAAAAATGGGGGCGCCGTCCTACGAGCAGTACTTC. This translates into CASRKMGAPSYEQYF.

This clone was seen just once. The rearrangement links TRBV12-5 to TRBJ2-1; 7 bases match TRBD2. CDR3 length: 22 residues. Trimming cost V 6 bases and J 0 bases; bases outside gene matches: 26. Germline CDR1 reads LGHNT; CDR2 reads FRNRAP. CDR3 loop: CASGSMSGSGPNALSSYNEQFF. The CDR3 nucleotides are TGTGCTAGTGGCTCCATGTCGGGTAGCGGGCCGAACGCCCTCAGCTCCTACAATGAGCAGTTCTTC.

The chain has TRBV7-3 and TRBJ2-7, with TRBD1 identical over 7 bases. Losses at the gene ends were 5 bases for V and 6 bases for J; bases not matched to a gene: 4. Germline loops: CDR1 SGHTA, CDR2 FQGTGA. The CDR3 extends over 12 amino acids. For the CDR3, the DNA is TGTGCCAGCAGCCCAGGGGGAACCGAGCAGTACTTC. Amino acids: CASSPGGTEQYF.

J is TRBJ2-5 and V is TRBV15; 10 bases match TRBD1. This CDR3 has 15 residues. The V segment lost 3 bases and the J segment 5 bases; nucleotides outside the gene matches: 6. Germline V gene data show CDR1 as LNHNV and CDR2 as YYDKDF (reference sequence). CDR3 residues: CATSRGDRGVETQYF. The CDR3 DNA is TGTGCCACCAGCAGGGGGGACAGGGGTGTTGAGACCCAGTACTTC.

CDR3 in amino acids: CASSLVGAGGNYGYTF. The CDR3, as DNA: TGTGCCAGCAGCTTGGTGGGTGCTGGCGGAAACTATGGCTACACCTTC. V usage is TRBV5-5 and J usage is TRBJ1-2; D not resolved. V was pared by 0 bases and J by 2 bases, with 14 bases between. This CDR3 region has 16 residues. CDR1 and CDR2 (germline): SGHKS, YYEKEE (reference sequence).

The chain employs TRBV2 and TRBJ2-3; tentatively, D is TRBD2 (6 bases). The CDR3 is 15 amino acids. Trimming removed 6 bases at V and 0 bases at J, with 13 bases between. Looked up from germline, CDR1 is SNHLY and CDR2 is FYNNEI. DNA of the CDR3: TGTGCCAGCAGCCGGGCACGGGGGAGCACAGATACGCAGTATTTT. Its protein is CASSRARGSTDTQYF.

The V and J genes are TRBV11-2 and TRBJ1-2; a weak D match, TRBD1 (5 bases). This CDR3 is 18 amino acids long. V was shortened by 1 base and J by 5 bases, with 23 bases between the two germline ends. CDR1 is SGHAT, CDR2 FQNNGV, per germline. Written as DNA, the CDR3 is TGTGCCAGCAGCTTAGCGGGACTTCGATCTCCCCACCATTATGGCTACACCTTC. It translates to CASSLAGLRSPHHYGYTF. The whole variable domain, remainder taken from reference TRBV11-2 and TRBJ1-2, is EAGVAQSPRYKIIEKRQSVAFWCNPISGHATLYWYQQILGQGPKLLIQFQNNGVVDDSQLPKDRFSAERLKGVDSTLKIQPAKLEDSAVYLCASSLAGLRSPHHYGYTFGSGTRLTVV.

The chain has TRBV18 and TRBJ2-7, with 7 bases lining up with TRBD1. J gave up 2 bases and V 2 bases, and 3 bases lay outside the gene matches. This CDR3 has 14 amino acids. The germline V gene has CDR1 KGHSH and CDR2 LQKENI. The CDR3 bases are TGTGCCAGCTCACCAGGGGACAGTACCTACGAGCAGTACTTC. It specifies CASSPGDSTYEQYF. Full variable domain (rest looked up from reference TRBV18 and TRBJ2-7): NAGVMQNPRHLVRRRGQEARLRCSPMKGHSHVYWYRQLPEEGLKFMVYLQKENIIDESGMPKERFSAEFPKEGPSILRIQQVVRGDSAAYFCASSPGDSTYEQYFGPGTRLTVT.

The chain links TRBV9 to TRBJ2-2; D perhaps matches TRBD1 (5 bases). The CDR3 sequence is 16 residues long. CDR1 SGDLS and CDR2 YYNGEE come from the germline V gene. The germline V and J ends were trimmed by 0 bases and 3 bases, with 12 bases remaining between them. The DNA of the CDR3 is TGTGCCAGCAGCGTAGGGCAGGGAAAGGACACCGGGGAGCTGTTTTTT. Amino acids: CASSVGQGKDTGELFF. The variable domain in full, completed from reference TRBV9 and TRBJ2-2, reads DSGVTQTPKHLITATGQRVTLRCSPRSGDLSVYWYQQSLDQGLQFLIQYYNGEERAKGNILERFSAQQFPDLHSELNLSSLELGDSALYFCASSVGQGKDTGELFFGEGSRLTVL.

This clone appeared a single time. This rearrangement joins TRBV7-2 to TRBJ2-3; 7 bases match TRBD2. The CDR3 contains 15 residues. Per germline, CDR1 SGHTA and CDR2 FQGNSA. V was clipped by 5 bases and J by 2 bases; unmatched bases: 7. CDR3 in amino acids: CASSREADATDTQYF. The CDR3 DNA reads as TGTGCCAGCAGCCGGGAGGCGGACGCCACAGATACGCAGTATTTT.

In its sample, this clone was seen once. The CDR3 DNA sequence: TGTGCCAGCACCTGGGGGCGGCCCAACTATGGCTACACCTTC. Amino acid sequence: CASTWGRPNYGYTF. The chain employs TRBV28 and TRBJ1-2, with a possible D match to TRBD1 (6 bases). Trimming stripped 7 bases from V and 2 bases from J, with 14 bases between. CDR3 size: 14 residues. The V gene's germline CDR1 is MDHEN and CDR2 SYDVKM.

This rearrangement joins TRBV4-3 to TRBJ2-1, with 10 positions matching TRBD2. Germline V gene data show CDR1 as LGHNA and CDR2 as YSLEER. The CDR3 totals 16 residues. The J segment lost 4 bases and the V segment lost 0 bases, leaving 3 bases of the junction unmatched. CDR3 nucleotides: TGCGCCAGCAGCCAAGAGGCACTAGCGGGATACAATGAGCAGTTCTTC. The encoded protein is CASSQEALAGYNEQFF.

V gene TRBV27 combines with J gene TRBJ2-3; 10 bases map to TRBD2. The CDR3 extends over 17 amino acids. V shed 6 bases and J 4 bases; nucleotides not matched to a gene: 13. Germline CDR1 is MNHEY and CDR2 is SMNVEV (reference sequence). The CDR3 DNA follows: TGTGCCAGCAGATTTATCGGCAGCGGGAGGGCCGCAGATACGCAGTATTTT. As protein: CASRFIGSGRAADTQYF.

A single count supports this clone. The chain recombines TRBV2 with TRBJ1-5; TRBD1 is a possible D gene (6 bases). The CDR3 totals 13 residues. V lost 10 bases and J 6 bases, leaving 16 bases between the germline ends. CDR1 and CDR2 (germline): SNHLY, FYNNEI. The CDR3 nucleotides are TGTGCCACCACGGCGGGGGGCAGTCAGCCCCAGCATTTT. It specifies CATTAGGSQPQHF.